This T cell receptor (beta chain) is from a study of cytomegalovirus exposure and HLA in healthy donors. Sequencing was performed with immunoSEQ multiplex PCR; in TCRdb, only in-frame clones are kept and a portion is missing. Found here are fewer than 80,000 clones, over 90% of them singletons; the top ten hold about 4.5%. The V gene lost 0 bases and the J gene lost 9 bases, with 12 bases spanning the gap. The V gene's germline CDR1 is GTSNPN and CDR2 SVGIG (reference sequence). The CDR3 is 13 amino acids. Sequencing was carried out using PBMCs. The chain employs TRBV30 and TRBJ1-5, with unresolved D. The source is a woman between 18 and 29 years old in good health and CMV-seropositive. CDR3 bases: TGTGCCTGGAGTGTACAGTTGGGCCTGCCCCAGCATTTT. It codes for CAWSVQLGLPQHF.